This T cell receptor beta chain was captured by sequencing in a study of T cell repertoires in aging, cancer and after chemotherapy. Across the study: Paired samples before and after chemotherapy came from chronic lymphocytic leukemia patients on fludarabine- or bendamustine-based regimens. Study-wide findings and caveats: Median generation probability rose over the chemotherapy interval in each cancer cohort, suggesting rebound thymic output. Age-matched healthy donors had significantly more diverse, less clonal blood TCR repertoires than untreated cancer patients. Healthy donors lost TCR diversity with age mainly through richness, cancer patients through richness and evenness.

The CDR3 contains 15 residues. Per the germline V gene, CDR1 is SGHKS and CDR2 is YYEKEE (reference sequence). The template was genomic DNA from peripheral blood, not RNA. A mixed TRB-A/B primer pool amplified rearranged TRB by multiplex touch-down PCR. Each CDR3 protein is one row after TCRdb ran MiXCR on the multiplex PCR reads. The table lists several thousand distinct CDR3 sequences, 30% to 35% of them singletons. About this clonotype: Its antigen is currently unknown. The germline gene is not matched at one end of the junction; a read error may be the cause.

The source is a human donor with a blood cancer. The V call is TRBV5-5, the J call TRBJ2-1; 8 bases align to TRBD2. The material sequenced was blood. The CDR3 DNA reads TGCGCCAGCAGCTTGAAAAGCGGGGGTCGCCGGGAGCAGTTCTTC. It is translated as CASSLKSGGRREQFF. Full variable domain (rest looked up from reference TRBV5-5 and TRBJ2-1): DAGVTQSPTHLIKTRGQQVTLRCSPISGHKSVSWYQQVLGQGPQFIFQYYEKEERGRGNFPDRFSARQFPNYSSELNVNALLLGDSALYLCASSLKSGGRREQFFGPGTRLTVL.